The rows below give T cell receptor beta chains drawn from one sample of a study of CD8+ T cells in alopecia areata. Generated by immunoSEQ multiplex PCR, the TCRdb table keeps only in-frame clones and is missing some. The sample lists roughly 140,000 clones; around 62% were seen once. The sample was CD8+ T cells sorted from blood. The source is a human donor in good health. Both conserved end residues are part of each CDR3. A D gene is named only where the DNA matches it firmly. Rows may omit the clone size; those that give it use once, few, many or a size class.

CDR3: CSVVGDLSYEQYF
DNA: TGCAGCGTAGTGGGCGACCTCAGCTACGAGCAGTACTTC
V: TRBV29-1
J: TRBJ2-7
size: once
D: NA

CDR3: CASSLGQGSYEQYF
DNA: TGTGCCAGCAGCCTGGGACAGGGCTCCTACGAGCAGTACTTC
V: TRBV5-6
J: TRBJ2-7
size: few
D: TRBD1

CDR3: CASIDSIGAFF
DNA: TGTGCCAGCATAGACAGTATTGGAGCTTTCTTT
V: TRBV7-8
J: TRBJ1-1
size: NA
D: NA

CDR3: CATVRGPREDTQYF
DNA: TGTGCCACCGTACGTGGCCCGCGGGAGGATACGCAGTATTTT
V: TRBV10-3
J: TRBJ2-3
size: NA
D: TRBD2

CDR3: CASNSLPGRRETQYF
DNA: TGCGCCAGCAACTCCCTCCCGGGACGGCGGGAGACCCAGTACTTC
V: TRBV23-1
J: TRBJ2-5
size: few
D: NA

CDR3: CASSGRAGAQTQYF
DNA: TGTGCCAGCAGCGGCCGAGCGGGAGCACAGACCCAGTACTTC
V: TRBV27
J: TRBJ2-5
size: NA
D: TRBD2

CDR3: CASSLGAGELFF
DNA: TGTGCCAGCAGCCTAGGGGCCGGGGAGCTGTTTTTT
V: TRBV5-4
J: TRBJ2-2
size: NA
D: NA

CDR3: CASRENGGYTF
DNA: TGTGCCAGCAGGGAAAACGGGGGCTACACCTTC
V: TRBV25-1
J: TRBJ1-2
size: NA
D: NA

CDR3: CAIQGSGANVLTF
DNA: TGTGCCATTCAGGGGTCTGGGGCCAACGTCCTGACTTTC
V: TRBV25-1
J: TRBJ2-6
size: many
D: NA

CDR3: CASSSPRGGIQYF
DNA: TGTGCCAGCAGTTCACCCAGGGGTGGCATTCAGTACTTC
V: TRBV7-9
J: TRBJ2-4
size: few
D: NA

CDR3: CASSFYGPGPSYGYTF
DNA: TGTGCCAGCAGTTTTTATGGACCGGGACCCAGCTATGGCTACACCTTC
V: TRBV28
J: TRBJ1-2
size: NA
D: NA

CDR3: CSVLDREGSTF
DNA: TGCAGCGTCTTGGACAGGGAGGGCAGCACCTTC
V: TRBV29-1
J: TRBJ1-2
size: NA
D: TRBD1

CDR3: CASSFWENTEAFF
DNA: TGTGCCAGCAGCTTTTGGGAGAACACTGAAGCTTTCTTT
V: TRBV7-9
J: TRBJ1-1
size: NA
D: NA

CDR3: CASSYSHEQYF
DNA: TGTGCCAGCAGTTACTCCCACGAGCAGTACTTC
V: TRBV6-5
J: TRBJ2-7
size: few
D: NA

CDR3: CASSEGTVGNTIYF
DNA: TGTGCCAGCAGTGAAGGGACTGTAGGAAACACCATATATTTT
V: TRBV6-5
J: TRBJ1-3
size: NA
D: NA

CDR3: CATISTDRGRAEAFF
DNA: TGTGCCACCATTTCCACCGACAGGGGAAGGGCTGAAGCTTTCTTT
V: TRBV28
J: TRBJ1-1
size: few
D: TRBD1

CDR3: CASSSLAGEVYEQYF
DNA: TGTGCCAGCAGCTCCTTAGCGGGAGAAGTCTACGAGCAGTACTTC
V: TRBV7-9
J: TRBJ2-7
size: NA
D: TRBD2

CDR3: CASSQDRAQSYEQYF
DNA: TGCGCCAGCAGCCAAGATAGGGCCCAGTCCTACGAGCAGTACTTC
V: TRBV4-1
J: TRBJ2-7
size: NA
D: NA

CDR3: CSVPEDGYTF
DNA: TGCAGCGTCCCGGAAGACGGCTACACCTTC
V: TRBV29-1
J: TRBJ1-2
size: NA
D: NA

CDR3: CASSQSSGTTDTQYF
DNA: TGCGCCAGCAGCCAATCATCGGGGACCACAGATACGCAGTATTTT
V: TRBV4-1
J: TRBJ2-3
size: few
D: NA

CDR3: CATTSGSVSGANVLTF
DNA: TGTGCCACCACTAGCGGGTCTGTCTCTGGGGCCAACGTCCTGACTTTC
V: TRBV28
J: TRBJ2-6
size: few
D: TRBD2

CDR3: CSALGGTLAGEKTQYF
DNA: TGCAGCGCCCTCGGGGGAACACTAGCGGGAGAAAAGACCCAGTACTTC
V: TRBV29-1
J: TRBJ2-5
size: NA
D: TRBD2

CDR3: CASSQDWAGGEQYF
DNA: TGTGCCAGCAGCCAAGATTGGGCGGGAGGCGAGCAGTACTTC
V: TRBV14
J: TRBJ2-7
size: few
D: TRBD2

CDR3: CAWRAGTGGGEQFF
DNA: TGTGCCTGGAGAGCCGGGACAGGGGGCGGTGAGCAGTTCTTC
V: TRBV30
J: TRBJ2-1
size: NA
D: TRBD1

CDR3: CASSYNDYEQYF
DNA: TGTGCCAGCAGCTACAATGACTACGAGCAGTACTTC
V: TRBV11-2
J: TRBJ2-7
size: few
D: NA

CDR3: CASTHRGFYEQYF
DNA: TGTGCCAGCACGCACAGGGGTTTCTACGAGCAGTACTTC
V: TRBV6-1
J: TRBJ2-7
size: NA
D: TRBD1

CDR3: CASSSGQPYEQYF
DNA: TGTGCCAGCAGCTCGGGACAGCCCTACGAGCAGTACTTC
V: TRBV11-2
J: TRBJ2-7
size: NA
D: TRBD1

CDR3: CASSITPWQGVYNEQFF
DNA: TGTGCCAGTAGTATAACCCCATGGCAGGGGGTCTACAATGAGCAGTTCTTC
V: TRBV19
J: TRBJ2-1
size: few
D: TRBD1

CDR3: CASSSSGMSYNEQFF
DNA: TGTGCCAGCAGCTCCAGCGGGATGTCCTACAATGAGCAGTTCTTC
V: TRBV13
J: TRBJ2-1
size: NA
D: TRBD2

CDR3: CASSFQQGETQYF
DNA: TGTGCCAGCAGCTTCCAACAGGGTGAGACCCAGTACTTC
V: TRBV5-6
J: TRBJ2-5
size: few
D: NA

CDR3: CSVEEGRQGFYGYTF
DNA: TGCAGCGTTGAAGAGGGACGACAGGGGTTCTATGGCTACACCTTC
V: TRBV29-1
J: TRBJ1-2
size: NA
D: TRBD1

CDR3: CASSEVGLAKNIQYF
DNA: TGTGCCAGCAGTGAAGTAGGCCTAGCCAAAAACATTCAGTACTTC
V: TRBV6-1
J: TRBJ2-4
size: NA
D: NA

CDR3: CASRTLGTGVGGYTF
DNA: TGTGCCAGCAGGACCCTGGGGACAGGGGTGGGAGGCTACACCTTC
V: TRBV28
J: TRBJ1-2
size: few
D: TRBD1

CDR3: CASRRPGSADTQYF
DNA: TGTGCCAGCAGAAGGCCGGGGAGCGCAGATACGCAGTATTTT
V: TRBV27
J: TRBJ2-3
size: NA
D: NA

CDR3: CSVERGTGDYGYTF
DNA: TGCAGCGTTGAACGGGGGACAGGGGACTATGGCTACACCTTC
V: TRBV29-1
J: TRBJ1-2
size: NA
D: TRBD1

CDR3: CATSSEENTQYF
DNA: TGTGCCACCAGCAGTGAAGAGAATACGCAGTATTTT
V: TRBV15
J: TRBJ2-3
size: few
D: NA